This entry is about one TCR beta chain. Its cognate antigen has yet to be identified. No much larger clonotype is one base removed from it; base qualities were not supplied. The data belong to a study of cytomegalovirus exposure and HLA in healthy donors (dated by TCRdb to the late 2010s). Turning to the overall study: According to an earlier analysis of 550 to 700 of the donors, some 170 million T cells yielded 95 million to 140 million unique TCR beta sequences and about 300 Gb of sequence data. Several DR-DQ haplotypes were treated as single units for association and clustering because of strong linkage in the cohort. Every repertoire in the discovery cohort had been generated on one and the same sequencing platform. To predict cytomegalovirus infection status, the study combined high-throughput TCR immunosequencing, statistical association of individual TCRs with disease status, and machine learning. Using immunosequencing, the study profiled T cell repertoires from around 680 subjects and related those repertoires to cytomegalovirus serostatus. To study patterns of TCR occurrence, a later analysis re-analyzed previously published TCR beta repertoires from hundreds of donors and added high-resolution HLA genotyping. Among the roughly 400 genotyped donors, around 79% belonged to the genetic ancestry cluster associated with self-reported Caucasian donors. An early release that covered fewer than 750 HLA-typed donors contained approximately 300 gigabases of sequencing data and tens of millions of unique TCR sequences. Typing coverage varied by locus: roughly 620-640 donors for A, B, C, DRB1 and DQB1; 522 for DQA1; more than 600 for DPA1; 450 to 480 for DPB1. On average, around 240,000 unique TCR beta nucleotide sequences were sequenced per donor among fewer than 500 genotyped donors of the cohort, with roughly 18% of those sequences being non-productive. Genome-wide SNP genotypes for about three fifths of the roughly 670 donors were used in a later genetic analysis, which treated that subset as a discovery cohort. Donor age, sex, ethnicity and CMV serostatus were compiled alongside the repertoire data. HLA typing covered class I and class II loci at four-digit resolution. The study aimed to test whether cataloging public T cell receptors could reveal signatures of past pathogen exposure. An earlier analysis of around 580 of the donors used high-throughput TCR beta sequencing to judge whether each TCR beta V gene segment behaved as functional or pseudogenic. In the later analysis, no new phenotypic data were used to find candidate immune exposures; instead, reliance was placed on TCR beta sequences and their occurrence across donors. Along with the approximately 700-subject first cohort, a separate validation cohort of over a hundred different subjects was used.

The cysteine opens and the phenylalanine closes a CDR3 of 14 amino acids. CDR3 DNA only is kept here, 42 bases in frame from base 1. Looking up the germline V gene (reference sequence) yields CDR1 SEHNR and CDR2 FQNEAQ. V loses 6 bases of germline sequence and J loses 5 bases, and the interval between the two ends is 16 bases. The cohort was made up of around 720 healthy bone marrow donors. Cohort members were all nominally healthy when sampled, although unrecorded immune exposures were likely present. The donor tested CMV seronegative and was one of the 352 seronegative cohort members. Every donor gave a peripheral blood sample, and the peripheral blood mononuclear cells from that sample were used for TCR beta sequencing. Genomic DNA extraction from the blood cell samples was performed with the Qiagen DNeasy Blood Extraction Kit. Library preparation used the immunoSEQ multiplex PCR assay. A mixture of 60 forward primers for TCR Vbeta segments and 13 reverse primers for TCR Jbeta segments was used in the multiplex PCR. A multiplex PCR assay on genomic DNA amplified the CDR3 region of rearranged TCR beta genes. On the Illumina HiSeq System, the amplified TCR beta libraries were sequenced as 87-base-pair reads. In the authors' own workflow: A later analysis counted tens of millions of unique TCR beta chains across the 640 or so repertoires, and roughly 10 million of these chains were shared by at least two donors. A nearest-neighbor algorithm error-corrected the raw reads and collapsed the reads into unique sequences, merging closely related sequences to remove PCR and sequencing errors. CDR3 sequences were aligned to IMGT reference sequences to assign V, D and J gene segments. Each retained sequence needed at least a six-nucleotide match to both a V gene segment and a J gene segment. A rearrangement counted as productive if the CDR3 had no stop codons and remained in frame with V and J, and every other rearrangement counted as non-productive. Following IMGT convention, CDR3 was defined as the stretch from the second conserved V-encoded cysteine up to the conserved J-encoded phenylalanine. Sequences without an unambiguous match to a single V gene segment were excluded from the earlier analysis of 450 to 750 of the donors. In an earlier analysis of some 590 of the donors, a V segment was called functional when productive rearrangements were above 56.7%, and segregating when the standard deviation between donors exceeded 5%. To diagnose cytomegalovirus status from the catalog of TCR beta chain sequences, a statistical classification framework was built. In a later analysis, TCR nucleotide sequences were compared against IMGT/GENE-DB human TR gene sequences so that V and J genes could be assigned. A later analysis assigned CDR3 sequences and most-parsimonious VDJ recombination scenarios with the TCRdist pipeline. In a later analysis, every TCR beta chain was defined by the combination of its CDR3 amino acid sequence and its V-gene family, and reads without a unique V-gene family were dropped. As a way to deal with suspected cross-contamination and a sequencing artifact, a later analysis dropped 450 to 600 nucleotide sequences that were highly shared and had low generation probability. In a later analysis, a clonal expansion index for each public chain was calculated from normalized within-repertoire ranks of inferred template counts. In a later analysis, generation probabilities were computed using a VDJ recombination model fitted to out-of-frame rearrangements, and the results were checked against IGoR. In a later analysis, TCR-TCR, TCR-HLA and TCR-CMV co-occurrence was scored with hypergeometric tests, and a repertoire-size bias correction was applied to TCR pairs. A later analysis estimated false discovery rates by permuting HLA or CMV assignments 20 times. A later analysis grouped co-occurring TCRs with DBSCAN, adding TCRdist sequence similarity when clustering within HLA-allele-positive subsets. For co-occurrence clustering, repertoires with fewer than 30,000 or more than 120,000 public chains were excluded, along with roughly five repertoires with anomalous nucleotide sharing. The source is immuneACCESS, and TCRdb retained only in-frame sequences with V and J called. Part of the clones is not carried over; for the studies checked, unresolved V genes explain less than half of this, and the remainder is unexplained. V, J and clone size are taken as reported in that table, and D and trimming were inferred from the DNA itself. The sample table records about 140,000 clones; around 75% of these occur just once. The leading ten clones occupy 1.2% of the sample.

General conclusions and limits of the study: Only TCR beta chains were sequenced in this cohort, and the absence of alpha or paired-chain data limited detectable features. Most CMV-associated TCR beta chains appeared to be HLA-restricted in a later analysis, and the HLA associations seemed to be driven largely by CMV exposure. The sequencing pipeline was judged likely to have produced a cluster of highly shared sequence variants as a technical artifact. Assigning TCR associations to individual alleles was difficult when HLA alleles, especially DR and DQ, strongly co-occurred. Correlated functional status among segregating V segments might be attributable to linkage disequilibrium, but an unknown experimental factor could not be ruled out. In a later analysis, several top co-occurrence clusters were reported to appear linked to parvovirus B19, influenza, CMV and Epstein-Barr virus. In both the original and validation cohorts, the classifier was reported to diagnose cytomegalovirus status with high specificity and sensitivity. Some IMGT-functional V segments, including TRBV6-2 and TRBV6-3, could not be distinguished by the 87-base-pair reads and were therefore excluded. V-gene and J-gene trimming of TCR beta chains was associated with a missense DCLRE1C variant in a later genetic analysis, and the association was replicated in an independent cohort. Most TCR sequences were seen in very few donors, while some public TCRs were found in many individuals. Immune exposure information for the cohort was limited to CMV serostatus. A further reported finding was that TCR beta sequences accurately predicted the HLA-A and HLA-B alleles for most subjects in the first cohort. Some 16 rarely observed V segments, including chromosome 9 orphons, were excluded from the earlier analysis of almost 600 of the donors because counts were too low. In an earlier analysis of approximately 590 of the donors, most TCR beta V segments appeared in productive rearrangements about 90% or about 30% of the time, broadly matching IMGT annotations. The authors suggested that the approach could potentially be generalized to other disease states and immunological phenotypes. HLA typing was unavailable for some donors at each locus, so association tests used only the typed subset. A later analysis found that TCR association rates varied across HLA loci, with DRB1 alleles showing the most associated TCRs and HLA-C alleles the fewest. A few of the identified cytomegalovirus-associated TCR beta chains were confirmed in vitro to be specific for cytomegalovirus antigens. A later genetic analysis reported fewer N-insertions in productive TCRs among donors in an Asian-associated ancestry cluster than the roughly 690-donor mean. A later analysis associated 16,951 TCR beta sequences with specific HLA alleles at a false discovery rate of 0.05. In the study, 164 TCR beta chains were listed as associated with cytomegalovirus. Sequencing depth was assumed to be roughly uniform across donors in the presence/absence analyses, though that assumption may not hold. A later analysis found that HLA-associated TCR beta chains were more clonally expanded and had lower generation probabilities than equally common non-associated chains.

Rearrangement joined TRBV7-9 to TRBJ2-5; matching of 6 bases hints at TRBD2 as the D gene. This receptor was obtained from a female donor in good health and CMV-seronegative. Sample: PBMCs. The CDR3 has the sequence CASRSSGPEETQYF. The nucleotides are TGTGCCAGCAGGTCAAGCGGGCCTGAGGAGACCCAGTACTTC.